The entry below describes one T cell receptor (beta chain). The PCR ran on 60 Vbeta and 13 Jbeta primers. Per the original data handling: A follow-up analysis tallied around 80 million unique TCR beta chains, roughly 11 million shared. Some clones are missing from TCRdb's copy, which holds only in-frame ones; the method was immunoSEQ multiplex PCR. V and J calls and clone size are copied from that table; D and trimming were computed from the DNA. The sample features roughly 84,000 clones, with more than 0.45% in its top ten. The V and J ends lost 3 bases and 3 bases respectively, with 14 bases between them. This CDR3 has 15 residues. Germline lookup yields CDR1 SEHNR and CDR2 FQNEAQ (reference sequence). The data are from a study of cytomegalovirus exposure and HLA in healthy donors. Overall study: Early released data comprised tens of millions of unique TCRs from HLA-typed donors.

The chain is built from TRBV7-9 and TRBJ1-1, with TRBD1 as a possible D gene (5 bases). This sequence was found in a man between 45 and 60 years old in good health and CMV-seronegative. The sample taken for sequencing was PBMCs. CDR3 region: CASSFETGVDTEAFF. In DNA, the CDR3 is TGTGCCAGCAGCTTCGAAACAGGAGTCGACACTGAAGCTTTCTTT. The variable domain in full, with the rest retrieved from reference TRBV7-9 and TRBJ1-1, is DTGVSQNPRHKITKRGQNVTFRCDPISEHNRLYWYRQTLGQGPEFLTYFQNEAQLEKSRLLSDRFSAERPKGSFSTLEIQRTEQGDSAMYLCASSFETGVDTEAFFGQGTRLTVV.